This entry features one T cell receptor (beta chain) sequence. This sample is part of a study of shared clonotypes between healthy human individuals. Nashville, Tennessee was home to all donors, each a Caucasian adult. The table came from immunoSEQ multiplex PCR; TCRdb's copy has only in-frame clones and leaves some out. Of 2,500,000 or so clones listed, 80% to 95% are singletons. Sample: naive CD4+ T cells from PBMCs. Specified subset: CD45RA+ positively selected. This receptor was taken from a man between 18 and 35 years old in good health. Some clones in this sample may be carry-over from other donors' samples.

The CDR3, as DNA: TGTGCCAGCAGTTTAGCGGCGGGAGGGCCTGGTAAGGAGTACTTC. Translating it yields CASSLAAGGPGKEYF. The rearrangement uses TRBV27 and TRBJ2-7; 9 bases are a match to TRBD2. Trimming took 2 bases from V and 11 from J; bases not matched to a gene: 13. In germline, CDR1 is MNHEY, CDR2 SMNVEV (reference sequence). The CDR3 is 15 amino acids.